This TCR beta chain was documented in a study of T-cell memory formation after mild COVID-19. TCRdb re-derived calls from the 5' RACE reads in MiXCR, one entry per CDR3 protein. The sample comprises approximately 290,000 distinct CDR3 sequences, under 8.5% of which are singletons, and 20% to 25% rests with the top ten. There are a few counts of this clonotype. Trimming removed 0 bases from V and 4 bases from J, with 27 bases in between. Germline V CDR1 and CDR2: LGHNA, YSLEER. This CDR3 has 20 residues. The receptor's source is a man aged 18 to 35 who had mild COVID-19 (a few samples of this study predate the infection). Cell type and time point are not known. The specimen sequenced was PBMCs or a T cell subset sorted from them (not recorded which). This sequence joins TRBV4-3 and TRBJ1-2; possibly TRBD1 for D (5 bases). CDR3 in DNA: TGCGCCAGCAGCCAAGAAGGAGGACGGGTGTTGGGGCATGGGGCCTATGGCTACACCTTC. The encoded protein is CASSQEGGRVLGHGAYGYTF.